The 30 T cell receptor beta chains reported below all come from one sample, sequenced in a study of control samples from healthy donors and cancer patients. Some clones are missing from TCRdb's copy, which holds only in-frame ones; the method was immunoSEQ multiplex PCR. Among 8,500 to 11,000 clones listed, approximately 91% were seen once. Material: PBMCs. These receptors were obtained from a man in his sixties with colorectal cancer.

This chain connects TRBV19 to TRBJ2-7, with 7 bases identical to TRBD1. The V and J ends lost 3 bases and 2 bases, in that order; junction bases with no gene match: 1. Germline V gives CDR1 LNHDA, CDR2 SQIVND (reference sequence). The CDR3 is 13 amino acids. The CDR3, as DNA: TGTGCCAGTAGTATCGGACAGGCCTACGAGCAGTACTTC. It translates to CASSIGQAYEQYF.

The chain joins TRBV29-1 to TRBJ2-5; weak D call: TRBD1 (6 bases). CDR3 size: 13 residues. V shed 0 bases and J shed 6 bases, with 11 bases lying between them. Germline lookup yields CDR1 SQVTM and CDR2 ANQGSEA. CDR3 nucleotide sequence: TGCAGCGTTGAAGACAGGGGAGAACAGACCCAGTACTTC. This translates into CSVEDRGEQTQYF.

This sequence joins TRBV5-1 and TRBJ2-7, with a tentative D call TRBD2 (6 bases). Germline lookup yields CDR1 SGHRS and CDR2 YFSETQ. The ends were cut back, 1 base at V and 4 bases at J, with 15 bases in the middle. The CDR3 runs to 15 residues. CDR3 residues: CASSLTSSQLYEQYF. The CDR3 nucleotides read TGCGCCAGCAGCTTGACTAGCTCGCAATTATACGAGCAGTACTTC.

V gene TRBV28 combines with J gene TRBJ1-5; D perhaps matches TRBD1 (5 bases). Germline CDR1 and CDR2: MDHEN and SYDVKM. The CDR3 is 14 amino acids. V gave up 4 bases and J gave up 7 bases, with 14 bases separating them. CDR3 protein: CASSWGAAWQPQHF. The CDR3 DNA is TGTGCCAGCAGTTGGGGCGCTGCCTGGCAGCCCCAGCATTTT.

This chain links TRBV4-3 with TRBJ2-7; unclear D gene. Trimming took 0 bases from V and 2 from J, leaving 23 bases between them. The CDR3 has 19 amino acids. Germline CDR1 LGHNA, CDR2 YSLEER. The CDR3 region has the DNA TGCGCCAGCAGCCAAGACCCCGCCAGCTTAGGCGCATCAACCTACGAGCAGTACTTC. Its translation: CASSQDPASLGASTYEQYF.

The chain couples TRBV27 to TRBJ1-6; D remains ambiguous. This CDR3 has 17 residues. CDR1 is MNHEY, CDR2 SMNVEV, per germline (reference sequence). V was clipped by 3 bases and J by 9 bases, with 21 bases between them. The CDR3 loop reads CASSFLGGRVGGSPLHF. CDR3 in DNA: TGTGCCAGCAGTTTCCTGGGAGGGAGAGTAGGTGGTTCACCCCTCCACTTT.

The chain couples TRBV5-6 to TRBJ2-7, with D perhaps TRBD1 or TRBD2 (5 bases each). V dropped 6 bases and J dropped 3 bases, with 13 bases sitting between them. CDR3 length: 13 residues. CDR1 and CDR2 (germline): SGHDT, YYEEEE. The CDR3 protein is CASTIRDGYEQYF. The CDR3 bases are TGTGCCAGCACCATAAGGGACGGCTACGAGCAGTACTTC.

The rearrangement joins TRBV2 to TRBJ1-2; D might be TRBD1 (5 bases). The CDR3 length is 13 residues. CDR1 is SNHLY, CDR2 FYNNEI, per germline. V lost 4 bases and J 4 bases, leaving 10 bases between the germline ends. CDR3 amino acids: CASSGDSIYGYTF. As DNA, the CDR3 is TGTGCCAGCAGTGGAGACAGCATCTATGGCTACACCTTC.

The J gene is TRBJ1-1, the V gene TRBV12-1; TRBD1 reflects the table's D call only, with no check against the DNA. TRBV12-1 represents a pseudogene. CDR3 length equals 14 residues. CDR3 DNA: TGTGCCAGCAGCTTCGGCAGGGTTGGGACTGAAGCTTTCTTT. Protein product: CASSFGRVGTEAFF.

This chain uses TRBV9 with TRBJ1-2, with 11 bases identical to TRBD1. V was pared by 4 bases and J by 8 bases, with 4 bases of the junction left unmatched. Germline values: CDR1 SGDLS, CDR2 YYNGEE. The CDR3 covers 13 residues. CDR3 in DNA: TGTGCCAGCAGCCGGGACAGGGGGAACGGCTACACCTTC. Translating it yields CASSRDRGNGYTF. Drawing the rest from reference TRBV9 and TRBJ1-2, the complete variable domain is DSGVTQTPKHLITATGQRVTLRCSPRSGDLSVYWYQQSLDQGLQFLIQYYNGEERAKGNILERFSAQQFPDLHSELNLSSLELGDSALYFCASSRDRGNGYTFGSGTRLTVV.

The rearrangement links TRBV6-2 or TRBV6-3 to TRBJ1-3, with D hard to call. CDR1 is MNHEY, CDR2 SVGEGT, per germline. The CDR3 is 18 residues long. V was cut by 5 bases and J by 0 bases, with 20 bases left in between. In DNA, the CDR3 is TGTGCCAGCAGTAAGTCGGTATTTTTTTACCGCTCTGGAAACACCATATATTTT. Its translation is CASSKSVFFYRSGNTIYF.

This chain links TRBV14 with TRBJ2-7; the D is unclear. The germline V gene has CDR1 SGHDN and CDR2 FVKESK. V lost 3 bases and J 5 bases, leaving 14 bases between the germline ends. The CDR3 runs 14 residues. In DNA, the CDR3 is TGTGCCAGCAGCCAGGTTGGAAGGGATGACGAGCAGTACTTC. Protein product: CASSQVGRDDEQYF.

V is TRBV4-2 and J is TRBJ1-6, with no clear D. There are 21 residues in the CDR3. V was pared by 4 bases and J by 2 bases, with 27 bases between. From germline, CDR1 is LGHNA and CDR2 YNFKEQ. Here the CDR3 reads CASSPLDRADQERPYNSPLHF. Here the CDR3 DNA reads TGTGCCAGCAGCCCACTTGACCGGGCCGACCAGGAGAGGCCCTATAATTCACCCCTCCACTTT.

The V call is TRBV10-2, the J call TRBJ2-2, with 16 bases lining up with TRBD2. The germline V gene encodes CDR1 WSHSY and CDR2 SAAADI. This CDR3 is built from 19 residues. Trimming took 7 bases from V and 1 from J; bases not matched to a gene: 9. The CDR3 protein is CASTGTSGGADGNTGELFF. In DNA form, the CDR3 reads TGCGCCAGCACCGGGACTAGCGGGGGGGCCGATGGGAACACCGGGGAGCTGTTTTTT.

This rearrangement joins TRBV29-1 to TRBJ2-1, with D perhaps TRBD1 (6 bases). The germline CDR1 and CDR2 sequences are SQVTM and ANQGSEA. The CDR3 spans 13 residues. With 7 bases removed from V and 6 bases from J, the gap between germline ends came to 16 bases. As DNA, the CDR3 is TGCAGCGGGGAACAGGGTTGGATCAATGAGCAGTTCTTC. Translation gives CSGEQGWINEQFF.

This chain's CDR3 is CASSQLAGGGDTQYF. The DNA for the CDR3 is TGTGCCAGCTCGCAACTAGCGGGGGGTGGAGATACGCAGTATTTT. The genes are TRBV18 and TRBJ2-3, with 12 positions matching TRBD2. This CDR3 spans 15 amino acids. In germline, CDR1 is KGHSH, CDR2 LQKENI. J was trimmed by 5 bases and V by 6 bases; bases with no gene match: 6.

The rearrangement links TRBV9 to TRBJ2-5, with a possible D match to TRBD1 (7 bases). Deletions cut 4 bases from V and 1 base from J, with 14 bases between. Germline CDR1 reads SGDLS; CDR2 reads YYNGEE. This CDR3 has 15 amino acids. This CDR3 is CASSPQGGGQETQYF. The CDR3 DNA follows: TGTGCCAGCAGCCCCCAGGGGGGCGGCCAAGAGACCCAGTACTTC.

This clone was recorded once. The chain joins TRBV9 to TRBJ2-3; D gene ambiguous. Germline-derived CDR1 and CDR2 are SGDLS and YYNGEE. This CDR3 region has 18 residues. Trimming took off 0 bases at V and 1 base at J, with 18 bases between the two ends. In DNA, the CDR3 is TGTGCCAGCAGCGTAGCCTCGGGTCAAACGGGTCGCACAGATACGCAGTATTTT. Encoded protein: CASSVASGQTGRTDTQYF.

The chain combines TRBV10-3 with TRBJ1-1; D is undetermined. Germline CDR1 ENHRY, CDR2 SYGVKD. With 3 bases removed from V and 11 bases from J, the gap between germline ends came to 13 bases. The CDR3 spans 12 residues. CDR3 amino acids: CAISDPKNVAFF. The CDR3 nucleotides are TGTGCCATCAGTGACCCTAAAAACGTCGCTTTCTTT.

The gene calls are TRBV2 and TRBJ2-7; D uncertain. V lost 6 bases and J 3 bases, leaving 6 bases between the germline ends. The CDR3 sequence is 11 residues long. Germline V gene sequence: CDR1 SNHLY, CDR2 FYNNEI. The CDR3, as DNA: TGTGCCAGCAGCCCTCTCTACGAGCAGTACTTC. Protein: CASSPLYEQYF.

Concerning this clone itself: Additional DNA sequences in this sample encode the identical CDR3. Here the CDR3 reads CASSNPYTEAFF. The CDR3 region has the DNA TGTGCCAGCAGCAACCCATACACTGAAGCTTTCTTT. This chain uses TRBV27 with TRBJ1-1; D remains ambiguous. CDR3 size: 12 residues. Germline lookup yields CDR1 MNHEY and CDR2 SMNVEV (reference sequence). V was clipped by 6 bases and J by 3 bases, with 8 bases between them.

The CDR3 region has the DNA TGTGCCAGCAGGTCAAACTCGGGGAGGGGCGATGGCTACACCTTC. Translating it yields CASRSNSGRGDGYTF. V usage is TRBV11-2 and J usage is TRBJ1-2; TRBD1 might be the D (5 bases). CDR1 and CDR2 (germline): SGHAT, FQNNGV. This CDR3 spans 15 amino acids. V lost 6 bases and J 6 bases, leaving 20 bases between the germline ends.

The chain employs TRBV29-1 and TRBJ2-5, with D tentatively TRBD2 (7 bases). V was clipped by 7 bases and J by 5 bases, with 20 bases between them. The CDR3 is 14 residues long. Germline V gene lookup returns CDR1 SQVTM and CDR2 ANQGSEA. In DNA form, the CDR3 reads TGCAGCGCCGGAAGGGGGGGGCCGCGGGAGACCCAGTACTTC. As protein: CSAGRGGPRETQYF.

The rearrangement uses TRBV5-1 and TRBJ2-4; unclear D gene. The ends were cut back, 0 bases at V and 0 bases at J, with 10 bases in the middle. The germline CDR1 and CDR2 sequences are SGHRS and YFSETQ. The CDR3 contains 16 residues. The CDR3 DNA sequence: TGCGCCAGCAGCTTGGCCCTTTCAGTAGCCAAAAACATTCAGTACTTC. Translated, it gives CASSLALSVAKNIQYF. Full variable domain (rest looked up from reference TRBV5-1 and TRBJ2-4): KAGVTQTPRYLIKTRGQQVTLSCSPISGHRSVSWYQQTPGQGLQFLFEYFSETQRNKGNFPGRFSGRQFSNSRSEMNVSTLELGDSALYLCASSLALSVAKNIQYFGAGTRLSVL.

This clone has only one observation. The junction shows a germline mismatch at one end, possibly a read error. The V and J genes are TRBV5-1 and TRBJ1-3, with D tentatively TRBD1 (5 bases). The germline V gene encodes CDR1 SGHRS and CDR2 YFSETQ. CDR3 length: 15 residues. CDR3 DNA: TGCGCCACCAGCCCGGGGACTCCGGGCCGAAACACCATATATTTT. Translating it yields CATSPGTPGRNTIYF.

V is TRBV5-6 and J is TRBJ1-1, with D maybe TRBD1 (5 bases). V gave up 1 base and J gave up 5 bases, with 21 bases separating them. Germline CDR1 and CDR2: SGHDT and YYEEEE. The CDR3 has 17 amino acids. DNA of the CDR3: TGTGCCAGCAGCTTGACCAGGATAAACAGGTTTTTTACTGAAGCTTTCTTT. It is translated as CASSLTRINRFFTEAFF.

A few counts support this clone. CDR3 nucleotides: TGTGCCAGCACTAAAGACAGGGGTGGCAATCAGCCCCAGCATTTT. Encoded protein: CASTKDRGGNQPQHF. This chain joins TRBV6-5 and TRBJ1-5; TRBD1 agrees at 8 bases. V dropped 7 bases and J dropped 2; count of bases not matched to a gene: 7. The CDR3 runs to 15 residues. Germline lookup yields CDR1 MNHEY and CDR2 SVGAGI.

This chain joins TRBV18 and TRBJ2-7, with TRBD2 matching over 7 bases. J lost 4 bases, V lost 3 bases, and 6 bases had no gene match. Looked up from germline, CDR1 is KGHSH and CDR2 is LQKENI. The CDR3 runs 14 residues. CDR3 amino acids: CASSPGRGKYEQYF. Written as DNA, the CDR3 is TGTGCCAGCTCACCGGGGCGGGGGAAGTACGAGCAGTACTTC. The variable domain in full, completed from reference TRBV18 and TRBJ2-7, reads NAGVMQNPRHLVRRRGQEARLRCSPMKGHSHVYWYRQLPEEGLKFMVYLQKENIIDESGMPKERFSAEFPKEGPSILRIQQVVRGDSAAYFCASSPGRGKYEQYFGPGTRLTVT.

This rearrangement joins TRBV7-9 to TRBJ2-1; D could derive from TRBD1 or TRBD2 (5 bases each). The length of the CDR3 is 13 residues. V gave up 6 bases and J gave up 5 bases, with 11 bases separating them. Germline V gives CDR1 SEHNR, CDR2 FQNEAQ (reference sequence). Here the CDR3 reads CASRARGDNEQFF. CDR3 coding DNA: TGTGCCAGCAGGGCGAGGGGAGACAATGAGCAGTTCTTC.

There are a few counts of this clone. The chain has TRBV4-2 and TRBJ1-2, with D unclear. CDR3 length: 14 residues. Trimming left V 2 bases short and J 6 bases short, with 13 bases between. CDR1 is LGHNA and CDR2 is YNFKEQ in the germline V gene. This CDR3 is CASSQNDRRDGYTF. CDR3 coding DNA: TGTGCCAGCAGCCAAAATGACCGACGCGATGGCTACACCTTC.